This record concerns one T cell receptor beta chain sequence. The junction had 16 bases not matched to a gene; V was cut back by 0 bases and J by 7 bases. The germline gives CDR1 LNHNV, CDR2 YYDKDF (reference sequence). The CDR3 covers 19 residues. The data stem from a study of shared T cell receptors in the human thymus. Sequencing was performed with immunoSEQ multiplex PCR; in TCRdb, only in-frame clones are kept and a portion is missing. The data show some 760,000 clones, 80% to 90% seen once. The data also belong to a second study, concerning human thymus T cells. Per that paper: It was from resections taken during corrective heart surgery that the thymus tissue came. It looked as if thymic and blood repertoires used V and J genes in a biased way. Unrelated individuals had highly overlapping thymic repertoires, as reported in related research.

The clonotype originates from a girl under two years old with a congenital heart defect. Sequencing input: thymocytes. The V gene is TRBV15, the J gene TRBJ1-5; 9 nucleotides align to TRBD1. CDR3 in amino acids: CATSRDHPNGTGYSQPQHF. CDR3 nucleotide sequence: TGTGCCACCAGCAGAGATCACCCAAACGGGACAGGGTATAGCCAGCCCCAGCATTTT.